This T cell receptor (beta chain) derives from a study of cytomegalovirus exposure and HLA in healthy donors. Findings and limits, study-wide: An analysis was carried out at a later point. It showed that HLA-associated TCR beta chains were more clonally expanded than equally common non-associated chains. CMV serostatus was the sole immune exposure information available.

As concerns this clone: Its specificity is not known.

The CDR3 extends over 16 amino acids. CDR1 is LGHNA and CDR2 is YSLEER in the germline V gene. V shed 3 bases and J 6 bases; nucleotides not matched to a gene: 10. PCR primers comprised 60 Vbeta and 13 Jbeta primers. Sequencing used immunoSEQ multiplex PCR; TCRdb keeps in-frame clones, though not all of them. The sample includes about 150,000 clones, 65% to 75% seen only once; the top ten take roughly 2%. The sequence was collected from a man younger than 45 in good health and CMV-seronegative. The chain recombines TRBV4-3 with TRBJ1-4, with 7 bases lining up with TRBD1. Sequencing was done on a sample of PBMCs. In nucleotides, the CDR3 is TGCGCCAGCAGCCAGGCGGCCGGGACAGACTATGAAAAACTGTTTTTT. Encoded protein: CASSQAAGTDYEKLFF.